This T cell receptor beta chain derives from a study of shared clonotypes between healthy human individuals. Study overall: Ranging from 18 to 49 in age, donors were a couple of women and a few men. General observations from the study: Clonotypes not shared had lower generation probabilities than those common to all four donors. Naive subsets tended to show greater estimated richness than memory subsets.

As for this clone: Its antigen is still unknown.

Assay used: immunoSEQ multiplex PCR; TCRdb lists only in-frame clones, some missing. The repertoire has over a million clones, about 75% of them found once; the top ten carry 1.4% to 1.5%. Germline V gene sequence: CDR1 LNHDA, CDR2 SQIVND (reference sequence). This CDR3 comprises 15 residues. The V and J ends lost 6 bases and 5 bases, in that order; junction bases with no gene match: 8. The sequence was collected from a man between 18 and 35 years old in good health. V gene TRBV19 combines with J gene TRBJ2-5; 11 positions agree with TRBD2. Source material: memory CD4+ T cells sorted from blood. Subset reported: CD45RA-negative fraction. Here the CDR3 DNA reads TGTGCCAGTAGCGCGACTAGCGGGATTTGGGAGACCCAGTACTTC. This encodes CASSATSGIWETQYF.